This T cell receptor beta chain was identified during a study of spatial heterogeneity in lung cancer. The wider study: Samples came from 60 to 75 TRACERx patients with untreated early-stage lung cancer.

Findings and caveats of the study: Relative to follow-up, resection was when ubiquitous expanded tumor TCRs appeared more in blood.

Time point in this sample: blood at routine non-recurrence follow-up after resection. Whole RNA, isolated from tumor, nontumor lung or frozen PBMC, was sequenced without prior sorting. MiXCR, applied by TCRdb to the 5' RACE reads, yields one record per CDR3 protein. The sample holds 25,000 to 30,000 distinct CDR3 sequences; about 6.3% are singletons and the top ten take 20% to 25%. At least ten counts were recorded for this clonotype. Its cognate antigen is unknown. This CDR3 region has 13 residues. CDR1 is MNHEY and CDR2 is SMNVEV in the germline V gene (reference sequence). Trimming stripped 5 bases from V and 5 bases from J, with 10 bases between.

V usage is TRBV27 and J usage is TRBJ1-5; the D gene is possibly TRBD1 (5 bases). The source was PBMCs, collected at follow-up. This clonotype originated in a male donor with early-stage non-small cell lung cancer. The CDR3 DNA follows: TGTGCCAGCAGTCGACAGCAGTATCAGCCCCAGCATTTT. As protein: CASSRQQYQPQHF.